The T cell receptor (beta chain) under discussion was sequenced for a study of radiation and T cells in renal cell carcinoma. CDR3 size: 14 residues. Trimming removed 0 bases at V and 1 base at J, with 8 bases between. Germline values: CDR1 SGDLS, CDR2 YYNGEE. Only in-frame clones appear in the TCRdb table, and some are missing; sequencing was by immunoSEQ multiplex PCR. The repertoire holds 140,000 or so clones, with less than 90% as singletons. The time point here: blood 4 weeks post-SBRT, at nephrectomy. The treatment was: 15 Gy SBRT to primary tumor, nephrectomy 4 weeks later. Nephrectomy followed 15 Gy stereotactic body radiation by 4 weeks.

The chain combines TRBV9 with TRBJ2-7; D tentatively reads TRBD1 or TRBD2 (6 bases each). This TCR was sampled from a woman aged 45-59 years with renal cell carcinoma. Sequenced material: blood, taken from a patient whose treatment included radiotherapy and nephrectomy. CDR3 sequence: CASSVAGASYEQYF. CDR3 nucleotides: TGTGCCAGCAGCGTAGCGGGGGCGTCCTACGAGCAGTACTTC.